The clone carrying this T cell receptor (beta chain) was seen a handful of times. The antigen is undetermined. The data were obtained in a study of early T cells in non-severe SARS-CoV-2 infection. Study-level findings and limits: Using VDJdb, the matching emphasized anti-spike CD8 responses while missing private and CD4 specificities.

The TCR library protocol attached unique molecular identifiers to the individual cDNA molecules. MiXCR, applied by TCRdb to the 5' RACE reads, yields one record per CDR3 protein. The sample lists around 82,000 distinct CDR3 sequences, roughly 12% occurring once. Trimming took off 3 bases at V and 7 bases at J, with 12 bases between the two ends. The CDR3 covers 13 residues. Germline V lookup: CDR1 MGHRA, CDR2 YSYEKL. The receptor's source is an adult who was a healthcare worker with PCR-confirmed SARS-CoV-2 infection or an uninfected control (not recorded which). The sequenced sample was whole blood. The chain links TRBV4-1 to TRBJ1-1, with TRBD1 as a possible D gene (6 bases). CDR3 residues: CASSHLGQFEAFF. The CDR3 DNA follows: TGCGCCAGCAGCCATCTCGGACAGTTTGAAGCTTTCTTT.